Given below is one T cell receptor beta chain in context. This entry is derived from a study of brain metastases from non-small cell lung cancer. Some clones are missing from TCRdb's copy, which holds only in-frame ones; the method was immunoSEQ multiplex PCR. The table lists fewer than 1,900 clones, 81% of them singletons. The ends were cut back, 5 bases at V and 6 bases at J, with 14 bases in the middle. The germline V gene has CDR1 SEHNR and CDR2 FQNEAQ (reference sequence). CDR3 size: 13 residues. This chain connects TRBV7-9 to TRBJ2-7; D remains ambiguous. This TCR came from a donor at least 40 years old with non-small cell lung cancer. The material sequenced was tumor-adjacent normal tissue. CDR3 sequence reads: CASSDNGVSEQYF. For the CDR3, the DNA is TGTGCCAGCAGCGATAACGGAGTCAGCGAGCAGTACTTC. Combining the CDR3 with reference TRBV7-9 and TRBJ2-7 gives the whole variable domain DTGVSQNPRHKITKRGQNVTFRCDPISEHNRLYWYRQTLGQGPEFLTYFQNEAQLEKSRLLSDRFSAERPKGSFSTLEIQRTEQGDSAMYLCASSDNGVSEQYFGPGTRLTVT.